This T cell receptor (beta chain) was documented in a study of T cell repertoires in cytomegalovirus infection. On this clonotype itself: The antigen is unknown.

MiXCR, run by TCRdb on the reads, gives a single entry per CDR3 protein. The sample holds some 800,000 distinct CDR3 sequences, approximately 32% seen once. CDR1 is MNHEY, CDR2 SMNVEV, per germline (reference sequence). This CDR3 is built from 13 residues. Trimming cost V 6 bases and J 7 bases, with 15 bases left between them. This chain links TRBV27 with TRBJ1-1; D may be TRBD1 (5 bases). The sequence was collected from a human donor in good health (CMV status not recorded). Some clones in this sample may be carry-over from other donors' samples. The material was cultured CD8+ T cells from PBMCs, obtained from culture after CMV antigen stimulation. CDR3 loop: CASRPGGVGEAFF. CDR3 in DNA: TGTGCCAGCAGGCCAGGAGGGGTCGGTGAAGCTTTCTTT.